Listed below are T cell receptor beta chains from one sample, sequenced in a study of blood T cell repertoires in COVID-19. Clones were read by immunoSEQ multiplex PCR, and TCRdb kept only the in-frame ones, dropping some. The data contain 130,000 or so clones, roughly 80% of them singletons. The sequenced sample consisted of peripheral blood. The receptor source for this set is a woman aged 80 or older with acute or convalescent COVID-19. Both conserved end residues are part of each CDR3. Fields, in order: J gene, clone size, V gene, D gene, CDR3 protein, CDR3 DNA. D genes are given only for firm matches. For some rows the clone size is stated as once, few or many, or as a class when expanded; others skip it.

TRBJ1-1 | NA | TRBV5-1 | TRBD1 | CASSFGWQGARPEAFF | TGCGCCAGCAGCTTCGGGTGGCAGGGGGCGCGACCTGAAGCTTTCTTT
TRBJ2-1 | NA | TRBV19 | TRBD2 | CASSLTSGSSYNEQFF | TGTGCCAGTAGTTTAACTAGCGGGAGCTCCTACAATGAGCAGTTCTTC
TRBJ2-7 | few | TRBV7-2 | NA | CASSLVARHNEQYF | TGTGCCAGCAGCTTAGTAGCTCGGCATAACGAGCAGTACTTC
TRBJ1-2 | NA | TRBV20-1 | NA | CSASSAGVGYTF | TGCAGTGCTAGTTCGGCAGGGGTGGGCTACACCTTC
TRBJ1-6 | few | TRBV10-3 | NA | CAISVGGNSPLHF | TGTGCCATCAGTGTAGGGGGTAATTCACCCCTCCACTTT
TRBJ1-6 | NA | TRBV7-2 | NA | CASSPRGFESPLHF | TGTGCCAGCAGCCCCAGGGGATTCGAGTCACCCCTCCACTTT
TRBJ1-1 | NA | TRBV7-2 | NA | CASSLVYSEAFF | TGTGCCAGCAGCTTAGTTTACTCTGAAGCTTTCTTT
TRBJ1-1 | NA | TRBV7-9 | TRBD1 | CASSPRTGVLNTEAFF | TGTGCCAGCAGCCCCCGGACAGGGGTCTTGAACACTGAAGCTTTCTTT
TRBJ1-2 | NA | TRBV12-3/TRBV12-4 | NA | CASRRRSPYGYTF | TGTGCCAGCAGGCGGCGGTCCCCCTATGGCTACACCTTC
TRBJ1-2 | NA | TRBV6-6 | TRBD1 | CASSPGTGNYGYTF | TGTGCCAGCAGTCCCGGGACAGGGAACTATGGCTACACCTTC
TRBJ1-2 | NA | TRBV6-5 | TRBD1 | CASRAGTGVGYTF | TGTGCCAGCAGGGCCGGGACAGGGGTTGGCTACACCTTC
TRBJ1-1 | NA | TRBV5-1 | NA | CASSLVADTEAFF | TGCGCCAGCAGCTTGGTGGCAGACACTGAAGCTTTCTTT
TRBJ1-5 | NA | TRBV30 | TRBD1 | CAWSEVWTGGNQPQHF | TGTGCCTGGAGTGAGGTGTGGACAGGGGGGAATCAGCCCCAGCATTTT
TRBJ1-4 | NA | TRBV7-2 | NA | CASSVSGREEKNCFF | NA
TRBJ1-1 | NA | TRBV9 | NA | CASSPPRDMDTEAFF | TGTGCCAGCAGTCCCCCCCGGGACATGGACACTGAAGCTTTCTTT
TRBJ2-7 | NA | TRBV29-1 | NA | CSAVVGASYEQYF | TGCAGCGCCGTAGTCGGTGCCTCCTACGAGCAGTACTTC
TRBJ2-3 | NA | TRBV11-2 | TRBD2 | CASSLGLAGGRGTDTQYF | TGTGCCAGCAGCTTGGGACTAGCGGGGGGGCGGGGCACAGATACGCAGTATTTT
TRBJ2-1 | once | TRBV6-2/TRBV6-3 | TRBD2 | CASSAQGGGAGEQFF | TGTGCCAGCAGTGCCCAGGGCGGGGGGGCCGGAGAGCAGTTCTTC
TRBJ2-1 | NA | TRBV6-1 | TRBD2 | CASNPGGVYNEQFF | TGTGCCAGCAATCCCGGGGGGGTATACAATGAGCAGTTCTTC
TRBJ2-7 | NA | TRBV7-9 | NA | CASSLVRGASEQYF | TGTGCCAGCAGCTTAGTCCGGGGAGCGAGCGAGCAGTACTTC
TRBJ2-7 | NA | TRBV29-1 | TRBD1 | CSVERTGAVGEQYF | TGCAGCGTTGAAAGGACAGGGGCAGTGGGCGAGCAGTACTTC
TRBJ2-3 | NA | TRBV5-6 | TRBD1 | CASSLGTGGADTQYF | TGTGCCAGCAGCTTAGGGACAGGGGGCGCAGATACGCAGTATTTT
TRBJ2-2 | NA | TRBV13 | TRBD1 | CASSPEGQGYTGELFF | TGTGCCAGCAGCCCGGAAGGACAGGGGTACACCGGGGAGCTGTTTTTT
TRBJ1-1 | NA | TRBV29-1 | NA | CTAGEARGTEAFF | TGCACCGCCGGCGAGGCCCGCGGGACTGAAGCTTTCTTT
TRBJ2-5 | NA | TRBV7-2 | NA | CASSVPARQETQYF | TGTGCCAGCAGCGTCCCAGCGCGGCAAGAGACCCAGTACTTC
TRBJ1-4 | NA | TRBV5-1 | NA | CASITGGFRVKLFF | TGCGCCAGCATAACCGGGGGGTTTAGGGTAAAACTGTTTTTT
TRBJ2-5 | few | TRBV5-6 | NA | CASSLERRETQYF | TGTGCCAGCAGCTTGGAGCGGCGGGAGACCCAGTACTTC